This record covers a single TCR beta chain. CDR1 LNHDA and CDR2 SQIVND come from the germline V gene (reference sequence). The ends were cut back, 1 base at V and 3 bases at J, with 10 bases in the middle. The CDR3 runs 14 residues. Authors' analysis steps: From reference gene primer amplification, estimates of nucleated cell counts were derived. The table came from immunoSEQ multiplex PCR; TCRdb's copy has only in-frame clones and leaves some out. V and J calls and clone size come straight from that table; D and trimming were deduced from the DNA. The sample contains about 270,000 clones, approximately 89% of which appear only once. This sample stems from a study of blood T cell repertoires in COVID-19. Allocation to cohorts depended on clinical history reported by the participants. No more than 2 weeks before study entry, exposed participants had met a case of COVID-19.

The sequence was collected from a man aged 40-50 years who had been exposed to COVID-19. Sequencing used PBMCs or T cells enriched from blood (not recorded which). The chain links TRBV19 to TRBJ2-7, with D maybe TRBD2 (5 bases). CDR3 sequence: CASSIGTAYYEQYF. CDR3 nucleotides: TGTGCCAGTAGTATAGGGACTGCTTACTACGAGCAGTACTTC. Filled out from reference TRBV19 and TRBJ2-7, the complete variable domain reads DGGITQSPKYLFRKEGQNVTLSCEQNLNHDAMYWYRQDPGQGLRLIYYSQIVNDFQKGDIAEGYSVSREKKESFPLTVTSAQKNPTAFYLCASSIGTAYYEQYFGPGTRLTVT.